This entry is about one T cell receptor (beta chain). Single viable CD3+CD4+CD8-CD45RO+ cells were sorted as the memory CD4+ T cells. Serostatus was set by detecting CMV pp150, pp28, p38, p52 IgG. In the authors' workflow: After removing out-of-frame reads, millions of distinct TCRbeta sequences remained. Data came from immunoSEQ multiplex PCR; TCRdb stores just in-frame clones and leaves some out. V, J and clone size derive from that table, while D and trimming were established from the DNA sequence. This sample yields over 45,000 clones, of which about 80% are seen a single time; less than 0.5% belongs to the top ten. This sample is drawn from a study of memory CD4+ T cells and cytomegalovirus serostatus. Study-wide context: Donors were healthy Belgian adults, under 10 CMV seropositive and under 30 seronegative.

Looked up from germline, CDR1 is SGHAT and CDR2 is FQNNGV. The CDR3 is 16 amino acids. J gave up 7 bases and V 3 bases, and 12 bases lay outside the gene matches. The sample taken for sequencing was memory CD4+ T cells from blood. The clonotype originates from an adult in good health and CMV-seronegative. The rearrangement links TRBV11-2 to TRBJ2-7; 10 bases map to TRBD1. The CDR3, as DNA: TGTGCCAGCAGCTTGGGTCCGGGACAGGGGCAGGGAGAGCAGTACTTC. Its protein is CASSLGPGQGQGEQYF.